Listed here are 2 T cell receptor beta chains from one sample, sequenced in a study of blood T cells in healthy people across ages. Sample-barcoded 5' priming and a J-beta primer mix drove a second PCR of roughly 7 to 11 cycles. TCRdb re-derived calls from the 5' RACE reads in MiXCR, one entry per CDR3 protein. The sample has roughly 800,000 distinct CDR3 sequences, under 40% seen once. The sequencing input was blood. The source of these receptors is a man aged 18 to 29 in good health.

In this sample, this clonotype turned up a few times. The J gene is TRBJ1-5, the V gene TRBV20-1, with a possible D match to TRBD1 (6 bases). The CDR3 runs 15 residues. Germline CDR1 DFQATT, CDR2 SNEGSKA (reference sequence). V dropped 0 bases and J dropped 6 bases, with 15 bases sitting between them. CDR3 nucleotide sequence: TGCAGTGCTAGAGATAAGTCCAGGGGTGGTCAGCCCCAGCATTTT. It translates to CSARDKSRGGQPQHF.

About this clonotype: Since a much larger clone is just one base distant, this may be a read error. The chain couples TRBV7-2 to TRBJ2-3; D is undetermined. This CDR3 spans 12 amino acids. The ends were cut back, 5 bases at V and 6 bases at J, with 9 bases in the middle. In germline, CDR1 is SGHTA, CDR2 FQGNSA. CDR3 sequence: CASSPPLDTQYF. The DNA for the CDR3 is TGTGCCAGCAGCCCCCCCTTGGATACGCAGTATTTT.